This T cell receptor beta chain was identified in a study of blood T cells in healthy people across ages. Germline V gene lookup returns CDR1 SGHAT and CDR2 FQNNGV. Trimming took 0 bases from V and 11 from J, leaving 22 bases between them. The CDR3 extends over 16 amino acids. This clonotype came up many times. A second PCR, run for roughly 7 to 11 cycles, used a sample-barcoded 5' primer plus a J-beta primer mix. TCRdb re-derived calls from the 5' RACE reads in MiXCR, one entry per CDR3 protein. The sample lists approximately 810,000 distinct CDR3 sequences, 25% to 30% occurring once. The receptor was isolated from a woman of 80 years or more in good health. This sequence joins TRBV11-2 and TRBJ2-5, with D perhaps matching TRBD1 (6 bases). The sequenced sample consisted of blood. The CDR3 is CASSLEWRAAKGEQYF. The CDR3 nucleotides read TGTGCCAGCAGCTTAGAATGGCGCGCAGCGAAGGGGGAACAGTACTTC.